The clone carrying this T cell receptor beta chain has just one count. This entry is derived from a study of blood T cell repertoires in COVID-19. Study summary: The United States, Italy and Spain were the sources of the acute and convalescent COVID-19 samples. Sources were T cells, B-cell-depleted T cells, or PBMCs; the material itself was cDNA or gDNA.

In the original processing: Amplified reference gene primers provided the basis for estimating nucleated cell counts. The protocol was immunoSEQ multiplex PCR, while the TCRdb copy is restricted to in-frame clones and leaves out a portion. V, J and clone size are those of that table, while D and trimming were read from the DNA. The data show about 190,000 clones, approximately 91% seen once. The CDR3 runs 15 residues. V lost 4 bases and J 1 base, leaving 13 bases between the germline ends. Germline V gene lookup returns CDR1 KGHSH and CDR2 LQKENI. The sequencing input was peripheral blood. The TCR comes from a middle-aged woman who had recovered from COVID-19. The J gene is TRBJ1-1, the V gene TRBV18; TRBD1 is a possible D gene (6 bases). The CDR3 nucleotides are TGTGCCAGCTCACGAGGACAGCCCCCGAACACTGAAGCTTTCTTT. It codes for CASSRGQPPNTEAFF. The full variable domain, rest sourced from reference TRBV18 and TRBJ1-1, is NAGVMQNPRHLVRRRGQEARLRCSPMKGHSHVYWYRQLPEEGLKFMVYLQKENIIDESGMPKERFSAEFPKEGPSILRIQQVVRGDSAAYFCASSRGQPPNTEAFFGQGTRLTVV.